This TCR beta chain is from a study of OX40 agonist ivuxolimab in advanced cancers. Blood specimens came from baseline, cycle 4 day 1, and cycle 7 day 1. Trimming removed 6 bases from V and 2 bases from J; junction bases left unmatched: 1. The germline V gene encodes CDR1 MRHNA and CDR2 SNTAGT. CDR3 length: 13 residues. With regard to this clone: Within the sample, other DNA sequences also encode this same CDR3.

The table came from immunoSEQ multiplex PCR; TCRdb's copy has only in-frame clones and leaves some out. The table has roughly 10,000 clones, over 65% seen once. The sequenced sample was CD4+ or CD8+ T cells sorted from blood, obtained in a trial of the OX40 agonist ivuxolimab. The clonotype was recovered from an adult with an advanced solid tumor such as melanoma, head and neck, liver or kidney cancer. The chain combines TRBV6-4 with TRBJ2-3; 8 nucleotides align to TRBD2. The CDR3 protein is CASSGGATDTQYF. The CDR3 coding sequence is TGTGCCAGCAGCGGGGGGGCCACAGATACGCAGTATTTT.